A selection of T cell receptor beta chains follows, all from one sample in a study of regulatory T cells in long-lasting Graves disease. TCRdb analysed the multiplex PCR reads with MiXCR anew, one entry per CDR3 protein. The table shows 700,000 or so distinct CDR3 sequences, with about 32% occurring only once. The sequencing here drew on peripheral blood mononuclear cells (PBMCs), taken when the disease was refractory, from a patient treated with antithyroid drugs. Receptor source: a female donor with Graves disease. CDR3s leave out the opening cysteine and the closing phenylalanine or tryptophan. Fields, in order: V gene, J gene, CDR3 protein.

>TRBV13|TRBJ1-2
ASSLFRVGGYT
>TRBV15|TRBJ1-1
ATSRDKGVNSEAF
>TRBV30|TRBJ2-2
AWSVGGFTGELF
>TRBV20-1|TRBJ1-6
SARPDRSSYNSPLH
>TRBV19|TRBJ1-1
ASSITQGGEAF
>TRBV2|TRBJ2-7
ASKQRSYEQY
>TRBV29-1|TRBJ2-7
SAEGGRVNEQY
>TRBV12-3/TRBV12-4|TRBJ2-5
ASSDPRGRGGETQY
>TRBV20-1|TRBJ2-5
SAHWTGRWETQY
>TRBV28|TRBJ2-5
ASSLYRVQETQY
>TRBV28|TRBJ1-1
ASSSSQGNTEAF
>TRBV7-6|TRBJ2-7
ASSSIRGDRAYEQY
>TRBV5-1|TRBJ1-1
ASSLTGGMDTEAF
>TRBV7-9|TRBJ1-2
ASSRRGGQGQFYYGYT
>TRBV28|TRBJ1-2
ASSAHPSQVYGYT
>TRBV7-2|TRBJ1-5
ASSLVSGGGQPQH
>TRBV13|TRBJ1-1
ASSLETDPNTEAF
>TRBV7-9|TRBJ2-3
ASSRTGSTDTQY
>TRBV20-1|TRBJ2-3
SARGASGYTDTQY
>TRBV2|TRBJ2-7
ASTGSSYEQY
>TRBV20-1|TRBJ2-2
SATNPGTANTGELF
>TRBV9|TRBJ2-7
ASSVGGMRGTGGLFYEQY
>TRBV20-1|TRBJ1-1
SARVRGGEGTEAF
>TRBV12-3/TRBV12-4|TRBJ2-1
ASSPGTGDWNEQF
>TRBV7-6|TRBJ2-2
ASSLGTRVFTGELF
>TRBV2|TRBJ1-4
ASRTGTDIEKLF
>TRBV12-3/TRBV12-4|TRBJ1-6
ASRDRYNSPLH
>TRBV12-3/TRBV12-4|TRBJ1-4
AISLSPGPPLRLF
>TRBV11-2|TRBJ2-7
ASSLASLGSYEQY
>TRBV30|TRBJ2-2
AWSVRDAGELS
>TRBV25-1|TRBJ2-1
ASSSFQGNGYNEQF
>TRBV5-1|TRBJ1-1
ASSRNRGKLNTEAF
>TRBV2|TRBJ1-1
ASSDPLDRGANTEAF
>TRBV10-1|TRBJ2-4
ASRGQGRDIQY
>TRBV4-1|TRBJ1-1
ASSQVIGGNTEAF
>TRBV12-3/TRBV12-4|TRBJ2-7
ASSPEGGYSYEQY
>TRBV12-3/TRBV12-4|TRBJ1-1
ASTPIYTEAF
>TRBV14|TRBJ2-5
ASSQALGPQETQY
>TRBV15|TRBJ1-2
ATSSGTGEVGYT
>TRBV28|TRBJ1-5
ASSKLQGLSNQPQH
>TRBV29-1|TRBJ1-1
SVVVSNTEAF
>TRBV12-5|TRBJ1-3
ASGPIGQGGNTIY
>TRBV6-1|TRBJ1-1
ASSEFPFGEATEAF
>TRBV11-2|TRBJ1-6
ASSFAIGNSPLH
>TRBV6-1|TRBJ1-2
ATYRSYGYT
>TRBV2|TRBJ1-2
ASSAQGASGYT
>TRBV29-1|TRBJ1-1
SVYRRGNTEAF